This entry lists 2 T cell receptor beta chains sequenced from one sample in a study of lymphopenia after photon versus proton radiotherapy. Only in-frame clones appear in the TCRdb table, and some are missing; sequencing was by immunoSEQ multiplex PCR. The sample shows roughly 61,000 clones, around 87% of them seen only once. Sample: peripheral blood, taken from a patient treated with proton-based radiotherapy. These receptors were taken from a man older than 75 with esophageal cancer.

The J gene is TRBJ2-1, the V gene TRBV5-4, with D possibly being TRBD2 (6 bases). The CDR3 sequence is 19 residues long. V dropped 0 bases and J dropped 0 bases, with 19 bases sitting between them. Germline values: CDR1 SGHNT, CDR2 YYREEE (reference sequence). The CDR3 DNA sequence: TGTGCCAGCAGCTTGGATGTTTCGGGAGCGCGTAGCTCCTACAATGAGCAGTTCTTC. Amino acid sequence: CASSLDVSGARSSYNEQFF.

The V and J genes are TRBV10-3 and TRBJ2-7, with D possibly TRBD2 on 6 matching bases. V lost 4 bases to trimming and J lost 3 bases, with 13 bases between them. This CDR3 is 14 amino acids long. Germline assignment: CDR1 ENHRY and CDR2 SYGVKD. The CDR3 loop reads CAISGLGTLYEQYF. The CDR3 DNA reads as TGTGCCATCAGTGGGCTAGGGACTCTCTACGAGCAGTACTTC.